This entry features one T cell receptor beta chain sequence. This CDR3 has 15 residues. CDR1 and CDR2 (germline): MGHRA, YSYEKL. Losses at the gene ends were 2 bases for V and 7 bases for J; bases not matched to a gene: 9. The data derive from a study of blood T cell repertoires in COVID-19. Overall study context: Acute-phase and convalescent COVID-19 samples originated in the United States, Italy and Spain. The analysed material was cDNA or gDNA that came from T cells, B-cell-depleted T cells, or PBMCs.

The assay was immunoSEQ multiplex PCR, and TCRdb's table has in-frame clones only and misses some. The profile shows 120,000 or so clones, around four fifths of them singletons. V is TRBV4-1 and J is TRBJ1-1; TRBD1 aligns across 8 bases. The sample was peripheral blood. The source is a human donor in a cohort sampled during active COVID-19. The CDR3 coding sequence is TGCGCCAGCAGCCAACCCGCAGGGGGCGGGAATGAAGCTTTCTTT. This sequence encodes CASSQPAGGGNEAFF.